This T cell receptor beta chain came from a study of cytomegalovirus exposure and HLA in healthy donors (dated by TCRdb to about 2017). About the full investigation: An earlier analysis of several hundred of the donors reported 250 to 350 Gb of sequence data and around 110 million unique TCR beta sequences from about 200 million T cells. An early release that covered some 640 HLA-typed donors contained around 300 gigabases of sequencing data and about 84 million unique TCR sequences. The genetic ancestry cluster associated with self-reported Caucasian donors included about 81% of the 300 to 450 genotyped donors. The study aimed to test whether cataloging public T cell receptors could reveal signatures of past pathogen exposure. Using immunosequencing, the study profiled T cell repertoires from 640 or so subjects and related those repertoires to cytomegalovirus serostatus. Besides the first cohort of hundreds of subjects, a separate validation cohort made up of 120 different subjects was used. To predict cytomegalovirus infection status, the study brought together high-throughput TCR immunosequencing, statistical association of individual TCRs with disease status, and machine learning. A later analysis re-analyzed previously published TCR beta repertoires from 660 or so donors and added high-resolution HLA genotyping to study TCR occurrence patterns. Rather than drawing on any new phenotypic data, the later analysis identified candidate immune exposures from TCR beta sequences and the way those sequences occurred across donors. An earlier analysis of approximately 580 of the donors used high-throughput TCR beta sequencing to judge whether each TCR beta V gene segment behaved as functional or pseudogenic. Donor age, sex, ethnicity and CMV serostatus were compiled alongside the repertoire data. A later genetic analysis used genome-wide SNP genotypes for about 55% of the 666 donors, treating that subset as a discovery cohort. Every discovery cohort repertoire had been produced on one sequencing platform. Class I and class II HLA loci were covered by the typing at four-digit resolution. The number of typed donors differed by locus: roughly 629-640 for A, B, C, DRB1 and DQB1; 522 for DQA1; roughly 600 for DPA1; and 400 to 480 for DPB1. A few DR-DQ haplotypes were treated as single units for association and clustering because of strong linkage in the cohort. Across 300 to 400 genotyped donors of the cohort, an average of about 240,000 unique TCR beta nucleotide sequences per donor were sequenced, and roughly 18% of those sequences were non-productive. General findings and caveats noted by the study authors: According to a later analysis, TCR association rates differed among HLA loci, with DRB1 alleles showing the most associated TCRs and HLA-C alleles showing the fewest. Roughly uniform sequencing depth across donors was assumed in presence/absence analyses, although this assumption may not hold. CMV serostatus was the only immune exposure information available for the cohort. In this cohort, only TCR beta chains were sequenced, and detectable features were limited by the absence of alpha or paired-chain data. Because HLA typing was missing for some donors at each locus, association tests included only the typed subset. A cluster of highly shared sequence variants was judged likely to represent a technical artifact of the sequencing pipeline. In the study, around 160 TCR beta chains were listed as associated with cytomegalovirus. A further reported finding was that TCR beta sequences accurately predicted the HLA-A and HLA-B alleles for most subjects in the first cohort. Because counts were too low, roughly 18 rarely observed V segments, including chromosome 9 orphons, were left out of the earlier analysis of several hundred of the donors. In an earlier analysis of 587 of the donors, most TCR beta V segments appeared in productive rearrangements about 87% or about 30% of the time, broadly matching IMGT annotations. According to a later analysis, most CMV-associated TCR beta chains appeared to be HLA-restricted, and the HLA associations seemed to be driven largely by CMV exposure. The authors suggested that the approach could potentially be generalized to other disease states and immunological phenotypes. Correlated functional status among segregating V segments might be attributable to linkage disequilibrium, but an unknown experimental factor could not be ruled out. An association between a missense DCLRE1C variant and V-gene and J-gene trimming of TCR beta chains was found in a later genetic analysis and replicated in an independent cohort. Most TCR sequences were seen in very few donors, while some public TCRs were found in many individuals. In vitro tests confirmed that a few of the cytomegalovirus-associated TCR beta chains recognize cytomegalovirus antigens. Some IMGT-functional V segments, including TRBV6-2 and TRBV6-3, could not be distinguished by the 87-base-pair reads and were therefore excluded. A later analysis found that HLA-associated TCR beta chains were more clonally expanded and had lower generation probabilities than equally common non-associated chains. In a later analysis, several top co-occurrence clusters were reported to appear linked to parvovirus B19, influenza, CMV and Epstein-Barr virus. Compared with the roughly 710-donor mean, donors in an Asian-associated ancestry cluster had fewer N-insertions in productive TCRs, according to a later genetic analysis. Strong co-occurrence of HLA alleles, especially DR and DQ, made assigning TCR associations to individual alleles difficult. Cytomegalovirus status was reported to be diagnosed by the classifier with high specificity and sensitivity in both the original and validation cohorts. Specific HLA alleles were associated with 15,000 to 20,000 TCR beta sequences at a false discovery rate of 0.05 in a later analysis.

Comments on this clone: Its antigen is unknown. No quality values exist for individual bases; no much larger clone is one base distant.

The junction shows trimming of 7 bases on V and 6 bases on J, plus 18 bases between the germline ends. Looking up the germline V gene (reference sequence) yields CDR1 LNHDA and CDR2 SQIVND. The CDR3 numbers 14 residues from cysteine through phenylalanine. Just CDR3 DNA is preserved here, 42 bases in frame from base 1. The cohort comprised around 700 healthy bone marrow donors. Cohort members were all nominally healthy when sampled, although unrecorded immune exposures were likely present. The donor was CMV seronegative and belonged to the group of 352 seronegative cohort members. Each donor provided a peripheral blood sample, and peripheral blood mononuclear cells were used for TCR beta sequencing. The Qiagen DNeasy Blood Extraction Kit was used to extract genomic DNA from the blood cell samples. Libraries came from the immunoSEQ multiplex PCR assay. The multiplex PCR relied on a mix of 60 forward primers for TCR Vbeta segments and 13 reverse primers for TCR Jbeta segments. A multiplex PCR assay on genomic DNA amplified the CDR3 region of rearranged TCR beta genes. On the Illumina HiSeq System, the amplified TCR beta libraries were sequenced as 87-base-pair reads. Per the authors' processing: A later analysis counted 75 million to 100 million unique TCR beta chains across the 666 repertoires, and roughly 9.9 million of these chains were shared by at least two donors. Raw reads were error-corrected and collapsed into unique sequences by a nearest-neighbor algorithm in which closely related sequences were merged to remove PCR and sequencing errors. V, D and J gene segments were assigned by aligning CDR3 sequences to IMGT reference sequences. For a sequence to be retained, a match of at least six nucleotides to both a V gene segment and a J gene segment was required. Rearrangements were classified as productive when the CDR3 lacked stop codons and remained in frame with V and J, and all other rearrangements were classified as non-productive. Following IMGT convention, CDR3 was defined as the stretch from the second conserved V-encoded cysteine to the conserved J-encoded phenylalanine. The earlier analysis of about 610 of the donors excluded sequences that lacked an unambiguous match to a single V gene segment. In an earlier analysis of 500 to 750 of the donors, V segments were called functional above 56.7% productive rearrangements and were called segregating when the between-donor standard deviation exceeded 5%. A statistical classification framework was built for diagnosing cytomegalovirus status from the catalog of TCR beta chain sequences. V and J gene assignment, in a later analysis, came from comparing TCR nucleotide sequences with IMGT/GENE-DB human TR gene sequences. Using the TCRdist pipeline, a later analysis assigned CDR3 sequences along with most-parsimonious VDJ recombination scenarios. A later analysis defined each TCR beta chain by its CDR3 amino acid sequence plus V-gene family, and excluded reads lacking a unique V-gene family. As a way to deal with suspected cross-contamination and a sequencing artifact, a later analysis dropped roughly 600 nucleotide sequences that were highly shared and had low generation probability. In a later analysis, a clonal expansion index for each public chain was calculated from normalized within-repertoire ranks of inferred template counts. Generation probabilities in a later analysis came from a VDJ recombination model fitted to out-of-frame rearrangements, and those results were checked against IGoR. In a later analysis, TCR-TCR, TCR-HLA and TCR-CMV co-occurrence was scored with hypergeometric tests, and a repertoire-size bias correction was applied to TCR pairs. False discovery rates were estimated in a later analysis by permuting HLA or CMV assignments 20 times. In a later analysis, co-occurring TCRs were grouped using DBSCAN, and TCRdist sequence similarity was added for clustering within HLA-allele-positive subsets. Co-occurrence clustering excluded repertoires with fewer than 30,000 or more than 120,000 public chains, plus five with anomalous nucleotide sharing. Here the immuneACCESS table is served through TCRdb, limited to in-frame sequences with V and J called. Missing clones are a known gap in these copies; in checked studies unresolved V genes cover under half, and the rest lacks a known reason. V and J calls and clone size come straight from that table; D and trimming were deduced from the DNA. This sample gives fewer than 200,000 clones in total; roughly 85% of them show up just once. The ten largest clones capture about 1.8% of the sample.

Recombination linked TRBV19 to TRBJ2-5, and TRBD2 may be the D gene, going by 6 matching bases. The sequence came from a woman aged 18-30 years in good health and CMV-seronegative. Sequencing was carried out using PBMCs. The DNA is TGTGCCAGTACCCCGGCGGGCGGGGAAAAGACCCAGTACTTC. Its protein product is CASTPAGGEKTQYF. Supplemented by the reference TRBV19 and TRBJ2-5 proteins around the CDR3, the complete variable domain is DGGITQSPKYLFRKEGQNVTLSCEQNLNHDAMYWYRQDPGQGLRLIYYSQIVNDFQKGDIAEGYSVSREKKESFPLTVTSAQKNPTAFYLCASTPAGGEKTQYFGPGTRLLVL.